These 14 T cell receptor beta chains share one sample of origin, sequenced in a study of T cell responses to AZD1222 COVID-19 vaccine. TCRdb keeps only in-frame clones here, not all; method: immunoSEQ multiplex PCR. Of some 110,000 clones in the sample, around 87% are singletons; the top ten hold 2.5% to 4%. Specimen: peripheral blood, collected on day 0 of AZD1222 vaccination. The receptor source for this set is an adult in good health.

This chain links TRBV6-4 with TRBJ2-4; 11 nucleotides agree with TRBD2. CDR3 length equals 16 residues. V dropped 7 bases and J dropped 2; count of bases not matched to a gene: 7. Germline lookup yields CDR1 MRHNA and CDR2 SNTAGT. The CDR3 DNA sequence: TGTGCCAGCACTATAGCGGGGGGGCTCTCCAAAAACATTCAGTACTTC. Translated: CASTIAGGLSKNIQYF.

The V and J genes are TRBV4-1 and TRBJ1-6; D may be TRBD1 (5 bases). CDR1 is MGHRA and CDR2 is YSYEKL in the germline V gene. The CDR3 sequence is 14 residues long. The germline V and J ends were trimmed by 5 bases and 8 bases, with 13 bases remaining between them. CDR3 DNA sequence: TGCGCCAGCAGCTCCCGGCAGGGTGATTCACCCCTCCACTTT. Amino acids: CASSSRQGDSPLHF.

The V and J genes are TRBV5-6 and TRBJ1-2; maybe TRBD1 (6 bases). This CDR3 region has 15 residues. Germline V gene data show CDR1 as SGHDT and CDR2 as YYEEEE. Trimming pared 4 bases from V and 4 bases from J, leaving 17 bases between. Written as DNA, the CDR3 is TGTGCCAGCAGCCGACAACAGGGCCCCGCCTATGGCTACACCTTC. It translates to CASSRQQGPAYGYTF.

For this clone: Other DNA sequences in the same sample also yield this CDR3. The CDR3 sequence is CASSVGQANEKLFF. CDR3 bases: TGTGCCAGCAGCGTAGGACAGGCGAATGAAAAACTGTTTTTT. This sequence joins TRBV9 and TRBJ1-4; D is perhaps TRBD1 (6 bases). Trimming took off 0 bases at V and 5 bases at J, with 8 bases between the two ends. The germline V gene encodes CDR1 SGDLS and CDR2 YYNGEE. The CDR3 totals 14 residues.

The CDR3 DNA reads as TGTGCCAGCACCCTAAGGGCAGGAAACTATGGCTACACCTTC. It yields the protein CASTLRAGNYGYTF. V usage is TRBV28 and J usage is TRBJ1-2; D remains ambiguous. Trimming shortened V by 7 bases and J by 2 bases, and 14 bases separated the two germline ends. From germline, CDR1 is MDHEN and CDR2 SYDVKM. CDR3 length equals 14 residues.

Here the CDR3 reads CASIRAGEVGGEQFF. The CDR3, as DNA: TGTGCCAGCATCCGAGCGGGAGAGGTGGGTGGTGAGCAGTTCTTC. The rearrangement uses TRBV28 and TRBJ2-1, with 8 bases identical to TRBD2. The CDR3 is 15 amino acids. J lost 9 bases, V lost 7 bases, and 14 bases had no gene match. Germline CDR1 is MDHEN and CDR2 is SYDVKM. The entire variable domain, with the rest obtained from reference TRBV28 and TRBJ2-1, is as follows: DVKVTQSSRYLVKRTGEKVFLECVQDMDHENMFWYRQDPGLGLRLIYFSYDVKMKEKGDIPEGYSVSREKKERFSLILESASTNQTSMYLCASIRAGEVGGEQFFGPGTRLTVL.

The rearrangement joins TRBV2 to TRBJ1-1; no clear D gene. The CDR3 consists of 13 residues. V gave up 6 bases and J gave up 1 base, with 9 bases separating them. Germline assignment: CDR1 SNHLY and CDR2 FYNNEI. The CDR3 bases are TGTGCCAGCAGGGGTGGGAGGAACACTGAAGCTTTCTTT. This encodes CASRGGRNTEAFF.

This clone was counted a single time. V and J are TRBV5-1 and TRBJ2-3; 10 bases map to TRBD1. CDR1 SGHRS and CDR2 YFSETQ come from the germline V gene. V gave up 4 bases and J gave up 2 bases; unmatched junction bases: 10. CDR3 length: 17 amino acids. DNA of the CDR3: TGCGCCAGCAGCCACAAACCGACAGGGGGCCCCACAGATACGCAGTATTTT. It codes for CASSHKPTGGPTDTQYF.

This clone was detected once. The chain uses TRBV6-5 and TRBJ1-1, with TRBD1 identical over 8 bases. The CDR3 loop spans 13 amino acids. The germline V gene has CDR1 MNHEY and CDR2 SVGAGI. V dropped 5 bases and J dropped 5; count of bases not matched to a gene: 4. The CDR3 DNA reads as TGTGCCAGCAGTCGGGGACAGGTAACTGAAGCTTTCTTT. This codes for CASSRGQVTEAFF.

This chain uses TRBV7-9 with TRBJ2-3, with D unresolved. Per germline, CDR1 SEHNR and CDR2 FQNEAQ (reference sequence). V was pared by 10 bases and J by 2 bases, with 22 bases between. CDR3 size: 16 residues. CDR3 nucleotide sequence: TGTGCCATCAGTCGGGTGTCTTCCATCTTCACAGATACGCAGTATTTT. Translating gives CAISRVSSIFTDTQYF. The variable domain in full, completed from reference TRBV7-9 and TRBJ2-3, reads DTGVSQNPRHKITKRGQNVTFRCDPISEHNRLYWYRQTLGQGPEFLTYFQNEAQLEKSRLLSDRFSAERPKGSFSTLEIQRTEQGDSAMYLCAISRVSSIFTDTQYFGPGTRLTVL.

The chain couples TRBV11-2 to TRBJ1-1, with 8 bases aligning to TRBD1. This CDR3 has 13 residues. Germline lookup yields CDR1 SGHAT and CDR2 FQNNGV. Trimming removed 5 bases from V and 7 bases from J; junction bases left unmatched: 6. CDR3 in amino acids: CASSLRGPLEAFF. CDR3 DNA sequence: TGTGCCAGCAGCCTCAGGGGGCCCCTTGAAGCTTTCTTT.

The rearrangement links TRBV7-8 to TRBJ1-4; possible D gene TRBD1, 5 bases. The V end lost 3 bases, the J end lost 0 bases, and 5 bases lay between the germline ends. CDR1 SGHVS and CDR2 FQNEAQ come from the germline V gene. CDR3 length: 14 residues. In DNA form, the CDR3 reads TGTGCCAGCAGCTTGACAGCAACTAATGAAAAACTGTTTTTT. This encodes CASSLTATNEKLFF.

This clone was seen once. The gene calls are TRBV28 and TRBJ2-7; TRBD2 might be the D (7 bases). This CDR3 is 14 amino acids long. Germline V gene data show CDR1 as MDHEN and CDR2 as SYDVKM. V lost 7 bases, J lost 7 bases, and 20 bases lay in between. CDR3 sequence: CASKEGGTSREQYF. CDR3 sequence (DNA): TGTGCCAGCAAAGAGGGGGGGACATCCCGAGAGCAGTACTTC.

Worth noting for this clone: This same CDR3 is encoded by further DNA sequences in the sample. Here the CDR3 DNA reads TGTGCCAGCAGTTACTCAGGGAGCTCCTACGAGCAGTACTTC. It specifies CASSYSGSSYEQYF. This chain links TRBV6-5 with TRBJ2-7; tentative D call: TRBD2 (5 bases). Trimming stripped 0 bases from V and 0 bases from J, with 6 bases between. Germline V gene data show CDR1 as MNHEY and CDR2 as SVGAGI. The CDR3 has 14 residues.